This T cell receptor beta chain was profiled in a study of OX40 agonist ivuxolimab in advanced cancers. Across the study: Treatment of patients was with ivuxolimab, an agonistic anti-OX40 (CD134) antibody. Every 2 weeks, patients received ivuxolimab intravenously, dosed at 0.01 to 10 mg/kg.

Overall study results and limits: In the 0.1-3.0 mg/kg groups, partial responders showed among the lowest expansion.

Some clones are missing from TCRdb's copy, which holds only in-frame ones; the method was immunoSEQ multiplex PCR. The sample shows 15,000 to 20,000 clones, roughly 80% of them seen only once. CDR1 is SQVTM and CDR2 is ANQGSEA in the germline V gene. CDR3 length: 13 residues. Trimming removed 3 bases at V and 8 bases at J, with 13 bases between. A single count supports this clone. The antigen is undetermined. The TCR originated in an adult with an advanced solid tumor such as melanoma, head and neck, liver or kidney cancer. The sample was CD4+ or CD8+ T cells sorted from blood, taken in a trial of the OX40 agonist ivuxolimab. This rearrangement joins TRBV29-1 to TRBJ1-4; TRBD1 might be the D (5 bases). The CDR3 nucleotides are TGCAGCGTTGATTACGGGGAGGGGGAAAAACTGTTTTTT. It translates to CSVDYGEGEKLFF.